This TCR beta chain appears in the sequencing data of a study of T-cell memory formation after mild COVID-19. Study findings and constraints: Clones contracting across day 15 to 85 had a balanced CD4/CD8 profile; later expanding clones leaned CD4+. Cross-reactive memory appears to have joined, as suggested by some responding clones showing up in pre-infection memory. Among contracting clones, CD4+ were mainly CM/EM and CD8+ enriched in EMRA.

This clonotype was seen only a few times. Its antigen is still unknown. With constant-segment primers, 5'RACE yielded cDNA libraries of TCR alpha and TCR beta that carried sample barcodes and UMIs. MiXCR was run by TCRdb on the 5' RACE reads, yielding one entry per CDR3 protein. Here the sample spans fewer than 600,000 distinct CDR3 sequences, about 22% being singletons. The sequence was collected from an adult woman who had mild COVID-19 (a few samples of this study predate the infection). Cell type and time point are not known. Sequences were obtained from PBMCs or a T cell subset sorted from them (not recorded which).

This CDR3 reads CATSDSGALDTQYF. CDR3 nucleotides: TGTGCCACCAGTGATTCAGGGGCTCTGGATACGCAGTATTTT. The chain joins TRBV24-1 to TRBJ2-3; maybe TRBD1 (6 bases). Germline CDR1 reads KGHDR; CDR2 reads SFDVKD. V lost 2 bases and J lost 6, with 11 bases in between. The CDR3 spans 14 residues.